The 24 T cell receptor beta chains below come from one sample, sequenced in a study of blood T cells in healthy people across ages. Then a second PCR, running roughly 7 to 11 cycles, was carried out with a sample-barcoded 5' primer and a J-beta primer mix. MiXCR, run by TCRdb on the 5' RACE reads, gives a single entry per CDR3 protein. Here the sample spans 1.6 million or so distinct CDR3 sequences, roughly 32% being singletons. Sequencing was done on a sample of blood. Receptors originate from a woman in her twenties or thirties in good health.

This clonotype was detected ten times or more. This rearrangement joins TRBV4-1 to TRBJ2-5; D possibly matches TRBD1 or TRBD2 (5 bases each). Germline V gene lookup returns CDR1 MGHRA and CDR2 YSYEKL. This CDR3 spans 15 amino acids. Between the trimmed V and J ends, which lost 4 bases and 4 bases, there was a span of 16 bases. The CDR3 loop is CASSLTRDRRETQYF. In DNA, the CDR3 is TGCGCCAGCAGCCTAACCCGGGACCGGCGAGAGACCCAGTACTTC.

This clonotype came up a few times. The chain is built from TRBV7-9 and TRBJ2-7, with D unclear. Trimming cost V 5 bases and J 2 bases, with 28 bases left between them. The V gene's germline CDR1 is SEHNR and CDR2 FQNEAQ (reference sequence). This CDR3 has 19 residues. CDR3 region: CASSLWSDIRPRVTYEQYF. The CDR3 region has the DNA TGTGCCAGCAGCCTCTGGTCGGATATCCGACCCCGCGTAACCTACGAGCAGTACTTC.

This clonotype was seen a single time. V is TRBV11-2 and J is TRBJ2-7, with TRBD2 matching 11 bases. V lost 1 base, J lost 5 bases, and 22 bases stayed unmatched. From germline, CDR1 is SGHAT and CDR2 FQNNGV. The CDR3 is 21 residues long. Here the CDR3 reads CASSLGGEGQGRASGRNEQYF. CDR3 DNA: TGTGCCAGCAGCTTAGGTGGTGAGGGACAGGGAAGAGCTAGCGGGAGGAACGAGCAGTACTTC.

This clonotype has just a few counts. The V gene is TRBV5-1, the J gene TRBJ1-1, with 7 bases lining up with TRBD1. With V trimmed by 3 bases and J by 1 base, 6 bases remained unmatched. This CDR3 has 15 amino acids. Per germline, CDR1 SGHRS and CDR2 YFSETQ. The CDR3 bases are TGCGCCAGCAGCTGGGACAGTAATAAGAACACTGAAGCTTTCTTT. Protein: CASSWDSNKNTEAFF. Combining the CDR3 with reference TRBV5-1 and TRBJ1-1 gives the whole variable domain KAGVTQTPRYLIKTRGQQVTLSCSPISGHRSVSWYQQTPGQGLQFLFEYFSETQRNKGNFPGRFSGRQFSNSRSEMNVSTLELGDSALYLCASSWDSNKNTEAFFGQGTRLTVV.

The chain uses TRBV2 and TRBJ2-1, with 8 positions matching TRBD1. The V gene's germline CDR1 is SNHLY and CDR2 FYNNEI. The CDR3 totals 15 residues. V trimming: 6 bases; J trimming: 0 bases; junction bases outside the gene matches: 4. Written as DNA, the CDR3 is TGTGCCAGCAGGGCCGGACAGGGCTCCTACAATGAGCAGTTCTTC. It yields the protein CASRAGQGSYNEQFF. Filled out from reference TRBV2 and TRBJ2-1, the complete variable domain reads EPEVTQTPSHQVTQMGQEVILRCVPISNHLYFYWYRQILGQKVEFLVSFYNNEISEKSEIFDDQFSVERPDGSNFTLKIRSTKLEDSAMYFCASRAGQGSYNEQFFGPGTRLTVL.

V is TRBV20-1 and J is TRBJ1-6; D is uncertain. Trimming cost V 3 bases and J 6 bases, with 3 bases left between them. The CDR3 length is 11 residues. The germline gives CDR1 DFQATT, CDR2 SNEGSKA (reference sequence). CDR3 in amino acids: CSASLNSPLHF. The CDR3 nucleotides are TGCAGTGCTAGCCTTAATTCACCCCTCCACTTT.

This clonotype turned up a few times. This chain uses TRBV29-1 with TRBJ2-5; 7 bases fit TRBD2. The CDR3 is 12 residues long. In germline, CDR1 is SQVTM, CDR2 ANQGSEA. V lost 8 bases and J lost 5; bases outside the gene matches: 8. The CDR3 loop is CSFFGGGETQYF. CDR3 DNA sequence: TGCAGCTTTTTTGGGGGAGGGGAGACCCAGTACTTC.

The DNA of the CDR3 is TGCAGTGCGACAGGGGGGATCAATCAGCCCCAGCATTTT. It yields the protein CSATGGINQPQHF. This sequence joins TRBV20-1 and TRBJ1-5, with 9 positions matching TRBD1. The CDR3 sequence is 13 residues long. The V segment lost 6 bases and the J segment 3 bases; nucleotides outside the gene matches: 3. CDR1 is DFQATT, CDR2 SNEGSKA, per germline (reference sequence).

In this sample, this clonotype turned up many times. The chain employs TRBV10-3 and TRBJ1-2; D might be TRBD1 (5 bases). The CDR3 covers 15 residues. V was trimmed by 0 bases and J by 2 bases, leaving 10 bases between them. The V gene's germline CDR1 is ENHRY and CDR2 SYGVKD. The CDR3, as DNA: TGTGCCATCAGTGAGTCTGGATGGGACAACTATGGCTACACCTTC. Protein sequence: CAISESGWDNYGYTF.

This clonotype was observed a few times. The J gene is TRBJ2-5, the V gene TRBV24-1, with D hard to call. The CDR3 consists of 12 residues. The V end lost 4 bases, the J end lost 3 bases, and 5 bases lay between the germline ends. The germline V gene encodes CDR1 KGHDR and CDR2 SFDVKD. The CDR3 nucleotides are TGTGCCACCAGTGACGAGGAAGAGACCCAGTACTTC. Its translation: CATSDEEETQYF.

This clonotype was found many times. The chain uses TRBV6-1 and TRBJ2-1, with 7 bases identical to TRBD2. The CDR3 has 16 residues. Trimming removed 4 bases from V and 2 bases from J; junction bases left unmatched: 8. Germline-derived CDR1 and CDR2 are MNHNS and SASEGT. Here the CDR3 DNA reads TGTGCCAGCAGTGTAGAATCTAGCGGCGCCTACAATGAGCAGTTCTTC. As protein: CASSVESSGAYNEQFF.

The chain carries TRBV25-1 and TRBJ1-2; the match to TRBD1 covers 10 bases. The CDR3 consists of 14 residues. Germline V CDR1 and CDR2: MGHDK, SYGVNS. J lost 4 bases, V lost 5 bases, and 4 bases had no gene match. CDR3 coding DNA: TGTGCCAGCAGTCCGACAGGGGGCGGCTATGGCTACACCTTC. Its protein product is CASSPTGGGYGYTF.

The J gene is TRBJ2-4, the V gene TRBV20-1, with D uncertain. There are 14 residues in the CDR3. The V gene lost 2 bases and the J gene lost 0 bases, with 8 bases spanning the gap. CDR1 is DFQATT and CDR2 is SNEGSKA in the germline V gene (reference sequence). CDR3 DNA sequence: TGCAGTGCTAGACACAATCTAGCCAAAAACATTCAGTACTTC. This codes for CSARHNLAKNIQYF.

This chain links TRBV20-1 with TRBJ1-1; 9 bases align to TRBD1. Trimming took 6 bases from V and 1 from J; bases not matched to a gene: 6. The CDR3 length is 14 residues. Germline values: CDR1 DFQATT, CDR2 SNEGSKA (reference sequence). The CDR3 bases are TGCAGTGCCACGACAGGGGGAGCGAACACTGAAGCTTTCTTT. Its translation: CSATTGGANTEAFF.

The rearrangement joins TRBV20-1 to TRBJ1-6, with D perhaps TRBD1 (5 bases). Between the trimmed V and J ends, which lost 4 bases and 7 bases, there was a span of 14 bases. The germline gives CDR1 DFQATT, CDR2 SNEGSKA (reference sequence). CDR3 size: 14 residues. DNA for the CDR3: TGCAGTGCTAAACGGTCGCAGGGAAATTCACCCCTCCACTTT. Translating it yields CSAKRSQGNSPLHF.

A few counts support this clonotype. This rearrangement joins TRBV28 to TRBJ1-5; D is undetermined. Trimming took 6 bases from V and 0 from J, leaving 6 bases between them. The CDR3 runs to 13 residues. Germline V gives CDR1 MDHEN, CDR2 SYDVKM. The CDR3 DNA sequence: TGTGCCAGCAGGACTCATAGCAATCAGCCCCAGCATTTT. This translates into CASRTHSNQPQHF.

This clonotype was counted only a few times. The chain carries TRBV10-3 and TRBJ1-1, with TRBD1 as a possible D gene (6 bases). This CDR3 is built from 13 residues. V was clipped by 11 bases and J by 2 bases, with 15 bases between them. Looked up from germline, CDR1 is ENHRY and CDR2 is SYGVKD. The CDR3 spells CAAQGQLNTEAFF. In DNA, the CDR3 is TGTGCCGCGCAGGGGCAGCTCAACACTGAAGCTTTCTTT.

This clonotype has a handful of counts. This sequence joins TRBV28 and TRBJ2-7; unclear D gene. The CDR3 covers 12 residues. Germline CDR1 reads MDHEN; CDR2 reads SYDVKM. V lost 10 bases and J 0 bases, leaving 10 bases between the germline ends. This chain's CDR3 is CATTENSYEQYF. DNA for the CDR3: TGTGCCACAACAGAAAACTCCTACGAGCAGTACTTC.

V and J are TRBV9 and TRBJ2-3; tentatively, D is TRBD1 or TRBD2 (6 bases each). Looked up from germline, CDR1 is SGDLS and CDR2 is YYNGEE. Trimming took off 3 bases at V and 5 bases at J, with 19 bases between the two ends. This CDR3 contains 16 residues. This CDR3 reads CASSETRLKGGDTQYF. The DNA of the CDR3 is TGTGCCAGCAGCGAGACAAGACTAAAGGGGGGAGATACGCAGTATTTT.

This chain uses TRBV7-2 with TRBJ2-1, with TRBD2 matching over 15 bases. The CDR3 covers 20 residues. After removal of 1 base from V and 0 bases from J, the junction contained 7 bases not matched to a gene. Germline CDR1 and CDR2: SGHTA and FQGNSA. The CDR3 DNA reads as TGTGCCAGCAGCTTAGTAGGGACTAGCGGGGGGTGGGGCTCCTACAATGAGCAGTTCTTC. Translation gives CASSLVGTSGGWGSYNEQFF.

This clonotype was recorded at least ten times. The chain is built from TRBV20-1 and TRBJ2-3, with TRBD2 identical over 7 bases. The CDR3 covers 17 residues. The germline gives CDR1 DFQATT, CDR2 SNEGSKA (reference sequence). With V trimmed by 3 bases and J by 3 bases, 15 bases remained unmatched. Here the CDR3 DNA reads TGCAGTGCTAGGGCCGGTCTAGCGGCTGGGTATACAGATACGCAGTATTTT. Its translation: CSARAGLAAGYTDTQYF.

The sample holds a few counts of this clonotype. The chain combines TRBV4-1 with TRBJ1-1; D is ambiguous. CDR3 size: 15 residues. Germline values: CDR1 MGHRA, CDR2 YSYEKL. The V end lost 2 bases, the J end lost 3 bases, and 13 bases lay between the germline ends. The CDR3 here is CASSQMYRVDTEAFF. The CDR3 DNA reads TGCGCCAGCAGCCAAATGTATAGGGTTGACACTGAAGCTTTCTTT.

The chain has TRBV5-1 and TRBJ2-2; D not certain. Per the germline V gene, CDR1 is SGHRS and CDR2 is YFSETQ. CDR3 length: 14 residues. V lost 4 bases to trimming and J lost 8 bases, with 15 bases between them. The CDR3 spells CASSGLGLAGELFF. The CDR3, as DNA: TGCGCCAGCAGCGGTTTAGGTTTAGCTGGGGAGCTGTTTTTT. Complete variable domain (other parts from reference TRBV5-1 and TRBJ2-2): KAGVTQTPRYLIKTRGQQVTLSCSPISGHRSVSWYQQTPGQGLQFLFEYFSETQRNKGNFPGRFSGRQFSNSRSEMNVSTLELGDSALYLCASSGLGLAGELFFGEGSRLTVL.

V gene TRBV18 combines with J gene TRBJ1-6; 7 bases align to TRBD1. V lost 3 bases to trimming and J lost 4 bases; unmatched junction nucleotides: 0. This CDR3 contains 14 residues. Germline V lookup: CDR1 KGHSH, CDR2 LQKENI. The CDR3 DNA sequence: TGTGCCAGCTCACCGGGACAGTATAATTCACCCCTCCACTTT. Translation: CASSPGQYNSPLHF. The full variable domain, in which reference TRBV18 and TRBJ1-6 provide the parts outside the CDR3, is NAGVMQNPRHLVRRRGQEARLRCSPMKGHSHVYWYRQLPEEGLKFMVYLQKENIIDESGMPKERFSAEFPKEGPSILRIQQVVRGDSAAYFCASSPGQYNSPLHFGNGTRLTVT.